The present T cell receptor beta chain was sequenced within a study of CD8 T cells in Susac syndrome. Study information: When blood was drawn, patients with Susac syndrome were on intravenous immunoglobulin alone, on corticosteroids, or therapy-naive.

Between the trimmed V and J ends, which lost 0 bases and 7 bases, there was a span of 6 bases. The CDR3 extends over 12 amino acids. Per the germline V gene, CDR1 is LNHNV and CDR2 is YYDKDF (reference sequence). Sequencing of TCR beta was carried out in blood CD8+ and CD4+ T cells. Diagnostic criteria for definite or probable disease, in their recently defined form, were met by the patients with Susac syndrome. As for this clonotype: Its antigen is not known.

Study findings and constraints: Within Susac syndrome CD4+ T cell repertoires, clonal expansion was not evident.

RNA totalling roughly 0.45 to 1 ug underwent reverse transcription with random hexamers. TCRdb itself ran the immunoSEQ multiplex PCR reads through MiXCR, one entry per CDR3 protein. The data contain under 200,000 distinct CDR3 sequences, approximately 95% of them singletons. The chain recombines TRBV15 with TRBJ2-5; possible D gene TRBD2, 5 bases. Specimen: CD4+ T cells from PBMCs. This receptor was taken from a human donor with Susac syndrome. The CDR3 is CATSRDGGTQYF. The CDR3 DNA reads as TGTGCCACCAGCAGAGATGGAGGGACCCAGTACTTC.